The source of this T cell receptor beta chain is a study of blood T cell repertoires in COVID-19 (dated by TCRdb to 2018 to 2021). A note on the overall study: Collaborator samples came from the United States, Italy and Spain and covered acute and convalescent phases of COVID-19. The prospective study material was composed of cDNA or gDNA derived from T cells, B-cell-depleted T cells, or PBMCs. The dataset comprised deeply sampled blood TCRbeta repertoires from subjects exposed to, actively infected with, or recovered from COVID-19. The repertoires were released in a freely available public database intended as a resource for research on the immune response to SARS-CoV-2. Samples were obtained from the ongoing ImmuneRACE study (first 160 participants) and from roughly 1,300 subjects provided by 6 global collaborators. The sample metadata nearly always contained a de-identified subject ID, COVID-19 status, age in years and sex. Where available, HLA class I and class II types were obtained from metadata supplied by the sample provider rather than from assay-based typing. Overall results and qualifications from the work: Clinical and demographic metadata were provided uncurated, with the amount varying by source and participant.

V is reduced by 1 base and J by 1 base, leaving a spacing of 15 bases between them. The germline V gene sets CDR1 to SGHNT and CDR2 to YENEEA. Its CDR3 holds 17 amino acids, cysteine through phenylalanine. Here the CDR3 DNA is all that survives: 51 bases in frame from base 1. Regarding this clone: Its antigen target is currently unknown. It has no much larger one-base neighbor in the sample; base qualities were not kept.

The collaborating institutions used their own protocols to collect whole blood in K2EDTA tubes. For TCRbeta analysis, collaborators shipped samples as frozen whole blood, isolated PBMCs, or DNA extracted from either of those sample types. TCRbeta CDR3 regions were amplified from genomic DNA by means of the immunoSEQ Assay, a bias-controlled multiplex PCR. As for how the authors treated the data: Within the assay, amplification of reference gene primers was used to estimate how many nucleated cells each sample contained. Sequence reads were collapsed and filtered to measure the absolute abundance of every unique TCRbeta CDR3 rearrangement. For each sample, productive Simpson clonality was calculated by taking the square root of Simpson's diversity index across productive rearrangements. TCRdb took this table from immuneACCESS and kept in-frame rearrangements with V and J called. Such tables lack part of the clones; where checked against another copy, unresolved V genes explain under half of the gap, and the rest is unexplained. That table supplies the V and J calls and clone size; D and trimming were determined from the DNA. This sample holds 150,000 to 200,000 clones; about 82% were observed only once. Roughly 5.1% of the sample rests with the top ten.

The source is a woman aged 30 to 39 with acute or convalescent COVID-19. The sequenced material came from peripheral blood. The chain couples TRBV11-3 to TRBJ2-3; matching of 7 bases hints at TRBD2 as the D gene. The CDR3 loop reads CASSLGTGGGGTDTQYF. DNA sequence: TGTGCCAGCAGCTTAGGTACGGGGGGCGGCGGCACAGATACGCAGTATTTT.